This T cell receptor (beta chain) was obtained from a study of shared clonotypes between healthy human individuals. Trimming took off 0 bases at V and 6 bases at J, with 6 bases between the two ends. From germline, CDR1 is LNHNV and CDR2 YYDKDF (reference sequence). This CDR3 has 12 amino acids. Method: immunoSEQ multiplex PCR; TCRdb's copy keeps in-frame clones and lacks some. This sample yields about 700,000 clones, of which around 72% are seen a single time; less than 2% belongs to the top ten. This TCR derives from a woman in her twenties or thirties in good health. Sequences were obtained from memory CD4+ T cells sorted from blood. The subset was: CD45RA-negative fraction. This chain connects TRBV15 to TRBJ2-7; D is perhaps TRBD2 (5 bases). CDR3 in DNA: TGTGCCACCAGCAGAGATGAGGGCGAGCAGTACTTC. Protein: CATSRDEGEQYF.